This TCR beta chain was sequenced during a study of blood T cell repertoires in COVID-19. Overall study context: Samples came from the United States, Italy and Spain, spanning acute and convalescent COVID-19. The analysed material was cDNA or gDNA that came from T cells, B-cell-depleted T cells, or PBMCs.

Germline lookup yields CDR1 SGHRS and CDR2 YFSETQ. Trimming removed 0 bases at V and 5 bases at J, with 4 bases between. This CDR3 contains 12 residues. Original processing methods: By means of reference gene primer amplification, nucleated cell counts were estimated. Profiled with immunoSEQ multiplex PCR; TCRdb holds only in-frame clones, not every one. V and J calls and clone size are those listed in that table; D and trimming were worked out from the DNA. The sample records under 130,000 clones, roughly 85% being singletons. About this clone: Other DNA sequences in the same sample also yield this CDR3.

Material for sequencing was peripheral blood. The rearrangement uses TRBV5-1 and TRBJ2-3; D uncertain. This TCR came from a woman of 80 years or more with acute or convalescent COVID-19. In DNA form, the CDR3 reads TGCGCCAGCAGCTTGGCCGGAGATACGCAGTATTTT. This translates into CASSLAGDTQYF.